This T cell receptor (beta chain) was sequenced for a study of T cell clones after liver transplantation. Study results and caveats: Graft donor-reactive T cells may have migrated into the graft rather than being deleted.

Germline V CDR1 and CDR2: SGHAT, FQDESV (reference sequence). CDR3 size: 17 residues. Trimming cost V 5 bases and J 2 bases; bases outside gene matches: 8. Note on this clone: Its antigen is currently unknown.

Sequencing was performed with immunoSEQ multiplex PCR; in TCRdb, only in-frame clones are kept and a portion is missing. The sample lists some 15,000 clones; roughly 85% were seen once. This clonotype originated in a human patient who received a liver transplant. Some T cells could come from the graft donor. This specimen consisted of CD8+ T cells from blood, obtained around 48 months after liver transplant. The chain links TRBV11-1 to TRBJ2-5; the match to TRBD2 covers 13 bases. CDR3 region: CASSPGLAGLTQETQYF. The CDR3 DNA reads TGTGCCAGCAGCCCGGGACTAGCGGGATTGACTCAAGAGACCCAGTACTTC.